This TCR beta chain was captured in a study of a mutant IDH1 vaccine in newly diagnosed glioma. Study at large: Vaccine administration was initiated 4-6 weeks following radiotherapy alone, or with temozolomide cycles. The V12 visit happened in week 35, and the V13 visit happened in week 47. An approximately 62% male, about 38% female split and a mean age of 40.4 years characterized treated patients. General study results and limits: Pseudoprogression apparently lacked any relation to changes in top peripheral T cell clonotypes.

Remarks on this clone: The antigen is undetermined.

Time point meaning: week 35, safety follow-up. Topical imiquimod accompanied each vaccine dose, which consisted of 300 ug of mutant IDH1 20-mer peptide. Sequenced by immunoSEQ multiplex PCR; TCRdb stores in-frame clones only, minus some. Of 50,000 to 65,000 clones detected, about nine tenths appear once; the ten largest clones hold 1.5% to 2%. Germline V gene sequence: CDR1 MNHNY, CDR2 SVGAGI (reference sequence). The CDR3 totals 12 residues. V gave up 6 bases and J gave up 9 bases; unmatched junction bases: 5. The chain links TRBV6-6 to TRBJ1-5; 7 nucleotides agree with TRBD1. The clonotype was recovered from a middle-aged man with glioma. Source: PBMCs, taken from a glioma patient whose treatment included an IDH1 peptide vaccine. The CDR3 nucleotides read TGTGCCAGCAGAACAGGGGTTCCGCCCCAGCATTTT. Amino acids: CASRTGVPPQHF.